This T cell receptor (beta chain) was identified during a study of neurological immune-mediated disorders. The time point: longitudinal time-point 1 (baseline). From 2 million PBMCs stored at -80 C, the unsorted libraries were generated. Overall study results and limits: HTLV-1-associated myelopathy had the most TCR clonal expansion, whereas multiple sclerosis had the least (lower than in healthy controls). CDR3 amino acid sequences found in expanded clones were never shared across subjects, suggesting private repertoires in all groups.

This clonotype was seen repeatedly, ten times or more. The antigen remains undetermined. V trimming: 1 base; J trimming: 3 bases; junction bases outside the gene matches: 0. Germline V gene data show CDR1 as SGHVS and CDR2 as FQNEAQ. CDR3 length: 14 residues. cDNA synthesis was performed by 5'RACE with 10-nucleotide random UMIs. TCRdb passed the 5' RACE reads through MiXCR, listing each CDR3 protein once. The repertoire has tens of thousands of distinct CDR3 sequences, about 10% of them found once; the top ten carry approximately 7%. V is TRBV7-8 and J is TRBJ2-5; 9 positions agree with TRBD2. This sequence originates from a male donor with HTLV-1-associated myelopathy (HAM/TSP). The material sequenced was PBMCs. The CDR3, as DNA: TGTGCCAGCAGCTTAGGACTAGCGGAAGAGACCCAGTACTTC. This encodes CASSLGLAEETQYF.